The T cell receptor (beta chain) described here comes from a study of blood T cell repertoires in COVID-19. Study background: The origin of the acute and convalescent COVID-19 samples was the United States, Italy and Spain. PBMCs, B-cell-depleted T cells, or T cells provided the cDNA or gDNA that made up the material.

From germline, CDR1 is SQVTM and CDR2 ANQGSEA. This CDR3 region has 10 residues. Trimming took 4 bases from V and 9 from J, leaving 9 bases between them. In the authors' methods: Cell counts per sample came from amplifying reference gene primers. Produced via immunoSEQ multiplex PCR; TCRdb's table is partial and in-frame only. The DNA was the basis for D and trimming; V, J and clone size are from that table. The table includes about 140,000 clones, approximately 89% detected once. The material sequenced was peripheral blood. The TCR originated in a man in his sixties with active or convalescent COVID-19. This chain links TRBV29-1 with TRBJ1-1; D gene unclear. The CDR3 region is CSVAGSQAFF. CDR3 DNA: TGCAGCGTTGCGGGATCGCAAGCTTTCTTT. The full variable domain, rest sourced from reference TRBV29-1 and TRBJ1-1, is SAVISQKPSRDICQRGTSLTIQCQVDSQVTMMFWYRQQPGQSLTLIATANQGSEATYESGFVIDKFPISRPNLTFSTLTVSNMSPEDSSIYLCSVAGSQAFFGQGTRLTVV.